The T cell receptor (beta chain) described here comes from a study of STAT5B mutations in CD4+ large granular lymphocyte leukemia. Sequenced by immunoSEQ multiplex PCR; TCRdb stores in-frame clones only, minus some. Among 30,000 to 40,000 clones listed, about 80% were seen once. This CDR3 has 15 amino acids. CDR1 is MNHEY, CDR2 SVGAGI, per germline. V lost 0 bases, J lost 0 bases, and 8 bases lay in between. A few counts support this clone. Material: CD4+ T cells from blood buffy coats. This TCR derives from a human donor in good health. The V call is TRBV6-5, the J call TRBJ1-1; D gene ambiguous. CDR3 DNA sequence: TGTGCCAGCAGTTACTCGACGGCCATGAACACTGAAGCTTTCTTT. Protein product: CASSYSTAMNTEAFF.